A single sample is the source of the 5 T cell receptor beta chains below, sequenced in a study of graft-versus-host responses after intestinal transplantation. TCRdb keeps only in-frame clones here, not all; method: immunoSEQ multiplex PCR. The repertoire holds some 96,000 clones, with approximately 90% as singletons. Here the sequenced sample was PBMCs, taken 450 to 480 days after intestinal transplant. The receptors were sampled from a human patient who received an intestinal transplant, so some T cells may come from the graft donor.

This clone was found once. The chain joins TRBV7-9 to TRBJ1-5, with D perhaps TRBD1 (5 bases). The ends were cut back, 1 base at V and 9 bases at J, with 10 bases in the middle. In germline, CDR1 is SEHNR, CDR2 FQNEAQ (reference sequence). This CDR3 has 13 residues. The chain's CDR3 is CASSLDRLPPQHF. The DNA of the CDR3 is TGTGCCAGCAGCTTAGACAGGTTGCCGCCCCAGCATTTT.

V is TRBV6-5 and J is TRBJ2-7, with D maybe TRBD1 (6 bases). The length of the CDR3 is 14 residues. Per the germline V gene, CDR1 is MNHEY and CDR2 is SVGAGI. V was shortened by 6 bases and J by 4 bases, with 16 bases between the two germline ends. The CDR3: CASSLRLDSYEQYF. The CDR3 region has the DNA TGTGCCAGCAGCCTAAGGTTGGACAGTTACGAGCAGTACTTC.

The V gene is TRBV29-1, the J gene TRBJ1-1; a possible D gene is TRBD1 (6 bases). Germline CDR1 SQVTM, CDR2 ANQGSEA. This CDR3 is built from 12 residues. V lost 5 bases to trimming and J lost 2 bases, with 9 bases between them. CDR3 in DNA: TGCAGCGTTTACAGGGTTAACACTGAAGCTTTCTTT. Translated: CSVYRVNTEAFF. Together with reference TRBV29-1 and TRBJ1-1, the CDR3 gives the full variable domain: SAVISQKPSRDICQRGTSLTIQCQVDSQVTMMFWYRQQPGQSLTLIATANQGSEATYESGFVIDKFPISRPNLTFSTLTVSNMSPEDSSIYLCSVYRVNTEAFFGQGTRLTVV.

Note on this clone: The identical CDR3 is also encoded by other nucleotide sequences in the sample. The V gene is TRBV20-1, the J gene TRBJ2-7; tentatively, D is TRBD1 or TRBD2 (5 bases each). Germline CDR1 is DFQATT and CDR2 is SNEGSKA (reference sequence). V was trimmed by 5 bases and J by 2 bases, leaving 7 bases between them. The CDR3 sequence is 11 residues long. As DNA, the CDR3 is TGCAGTGCTGGGACCACCTACGAGCAGTACTTC. It translates to CSAGTTYEQYF.

This chain uses TRBV7-9 with TRBJ1-2; D gene ambiguous. With 5 bases removed from V and 4 bases from J, the gap between germline ends came to 17 bases. The CDR3 sequence is 15 residues long. Germline loops: CDR1 SEHNR, CDR2 FQNEAQ (reference sequence). Written as DNA, the CDR3 is TGTGCCAGCAGCCGACCGGGTTTAGGGCCCTATGGCTACACCTTC. Translating gives CASSRPGLGPYGYTF.